Presented here are 3 T cell receptor beta chains from one specimen sequenced in a study of blood T cell repertoires in COVID-19. Measured with immunoSEQ multiplex PCR; TCRdb has only the in-frame clones, and not every one. The sample carries around 400,000 clones, more than 70% recorded once. Specimen: peripheral blood. These receptors were obtained from a woman in her sixties or seventies with COVID-19, enrolled during active disease.

This rearrangement joins TRBV28 to TRBJ2-1; 10 bases match TRBD2. The length of the CDR3 is 14 residues. V lost 6 bases, J lost 6 bases, and 5 bases stayed unmatched. Germline CDR1 MDHEN, CDR2 SYDVKM. The CDR3 here is CASRAGGAVNEQFF. CDR3 DNA sequence: TGTGCCAGCAGAGCGGGGGGGGCAGTCAATGAGCAGTTCTTC.

This chain links TRBV5-1 with TRBJ2-7, with 9 bases fitting TRBD1. This CDR3 is built from 14 residues. Unmatched junction bases numbered 5, after V lost 4 bases and J lost 3 bases. The germline CDR1 and CDR2 sequences are SGHRS and YFSETQ. The CDR3 spells CASSPGTGSYEQYF. CDR3 DNA: TGCGCCAGCAGCCCGGGGACAGGGAGCTACGAGCAGTACTTC.

The rearrangement uses TRBV6-2 or TRBV6-3 and TRBJ1-4, with D perhaps TRBD1 (5 bases). The ends were cut back, 2 bases at V and 8 bases at J, with 12 bases in the middle. Looked up from germline, CDR1 is MNHEY and CDR2 is SVGEGT. The CDR3 length is 14 residues. The chain's CDR3 is CASSYDGRGEKLFF. The CDR3, as DNA: TGTGCCAGCAGTTACGACGGTAGGGGCGAAAAACTGTTTTTT.